The 22 T cell receptor beta chains reported below all come from one sample, sequenced in a study of shared clonotypes between healthy human individuals. Here immunoSEQ multiplex PCR was the method, and the copy in TCRdb shows in-frame clones only, minus some. The sample carries 2 million to 3 million clones, roughly 93% recorded once. Sequencing was carried out using naive CD4+ T cells from PBMCs. Subset described: CD45RA+ positively selected. The receptors derive from a man aged 18-30 years in good health. Some clones in this sample may be carry-over from other donors' samples.

The rearrangement uses TRBV28 and TRBJ2-6; D may be TRBD2 (5 bases). The CDR3 has 16 residues. Germline loops: CDR1 MDHEN, CDR2 SYDVKM. V was shortened by 3 bases and J by 0 bases, with 9 bases between the two germline ends. CDR3 protein: CASSFASLSGANVLTF. CDR3 nucleotides: TGTGCCAGCAGTTTCGCTAGCCTCTCTGGGGCCAACGTCCTGACTTTC.

This chain uses TRBV7-9 with TRBJ2-3; D might be TRBD2 (7 bases). The germline V and J ends were trimmed by 4 bases and 2 bases, with 16 bases remaining between them. Looked up from germline, CDR1 is SEHNR and CDR2 is FQNEAQ (reference sequence). CDR3 size: 16 residues. This CDR3 is CASSSFRGASTDTQYF. CDR3 nucleotide sequence: TGTGCCAGCAGCTCCTTCCGGGGGGCGTCCACAGATACGCAGTATTTT.

The chain is built from TRBV5-1 and TRBJ1-4; D remains ambiguous. Deletions cut 1 base from V and 3 bases from J, with 10 bases between. Per the germline V gene, CDR1 is SGHRS and CDR2 is YFSETQ. CDR3 length: 15 residues. CDR3 nucleotide sequence: TGCGCCAGCAGCTTGTTGGGGTATGCTAATGAAAAACTGTTTTTT. Translation gives CASSLLGYANEKLFF.

The chain has TRBV28 and TRBJ1-2; no firm D call. V lost 5 bases, J lost 5 bases, and 9 bases lay in between. This CDR3 has 12 residues. Germline lookup yields CDR1 MDHEN and CDR2 SYDVKM. CDR3 sequence (DNA): TGTGCCAGCAGTGAACTTAAGTATGGCTACACCTTC. Protein product: CASSELKYGYTF.

The chain couples TRBV20-1 to TRBJ1-1; D is undetermined. CDR1 and CDR2 (germline): DFQATT, SNEGSKA (reference sequence). This CDR3 has 11 amino acids. V lost 3 bases, J lost 4 bases, and 6 bases lay in between. Written as DNA, the CDR3 is TGCAGTGCTAGTAGGACCACTGAAGCTTTCTTT. This sequence encodes CSASRTTEAFF.

The V and J genes are TRBV28 and TRBJ1-1; no clear D. The CDR3 totals 14 residues. V lost 7 bases, J lost 10 bases, and 22 bases lay in between. Germline values: CDR1 MDHEN, CDR2 SYDVKM. CDR3 sequence: CASTEGGIGSVAFF. CDR3 nucleotide sequence: TGTGCCAGCACCGAAGGTGGAATCGGGTCCGTAGCTTTCTTT.

The V gene is TRBV29-1, the J gene TRBJ2-5; 7 nucleotides align to TRBD1. The J call is doubtful: the DNA matches TRBJ2-7 better. Germline assignment: CDR1 SQVTM and CDR2 ANQGSEA. This CDR3 comprises 12 residues. The CDR3 region is CSAQQGSYEQYF. CDR3 DNA: TGCAGCGCACAACAGGGGTCCTACGAGCAGTACTTC.

In the case of this clone: At one of its ends the junction is not consistent with the germline gene, which may arise from a read error. The rearrangement joins TRBV9 to TRBJ1-2; D call uncertain. Germline V gene sequence: CDR1 SGDLS, CDR2 YYNGEE. This CDR3 has 12 residues. CDR3 amino acids: CASSGNRPGRHF. As DNA, the CDR3 is TGTGCCAGCAGCGGGAATAGGCCAGGACGTCACTTC.

The chain has TRBV7-3 and TRBJ2-3, with D unclear. Germline values: CDR1 SGHTA, CDR2 FQGTGA. The CDR3 contains 18 residues. Trimming took 2 bases from V and 0 from J, leaving 18 bases between them. DNA of the CDR3: TGTGCCAGCAGCTTAGCCCCCCCCGGGCGCCCTAGCACAGATACGCAGTATTTT. This translates into CASSLAPPGRPSTDTQYF.

V usage is TRBV5-4 and J usage is TRBJ2-2, with 7 positions matching TRBD2. CDR1 is SGHNT, CDR2 YYREEE, per germline (reference sequence). The CDR3 sequence is 15 residues long. J lost 6 bases, V lost 0 bases, and 5 bases had no gene match. This CDR3 reads CASSLEGTIAGELFF. CDR3 DNA: TGTGCCAGCAGCTTGGAAGGGACTATTGCCGGGGAGCTGTTTTTT.

The chain is built from TRBV20-1 and TRBJ1-5, with D hard to call. Germline CDR1 is DFQATT and CDR2 is SNEGSKA (reference sequence). The CDR3 has 11 residues. V gave up 2 bases and J gave up 10 bases, with 9 bases separating them. The chain's CDR3 is CSARTPGPQHF. DNA for the CDR3: TGCAGTGCTAGAACCCCGGGACCCCAGCATTTT.

The CDR3 nucleotides read TGCGCCAGCAGCTTGGGACAGGGGACGGCAGATACGCAGTATTTT. It translates to CASSLGQGTADTQYF. The rearrangement links TRBV5-1 to TRBJ2-3; 8 bases match TRBD1. V was clipped by 0 bases and J by 4 bases; unmatched bases: 4. The length of the CDR3 is 15 residues. Germline CDR1 reads SGHRS; CDR2 reads YFSETQ. The whole variable domain, filled in from reference TRBV5-1 and TRBJ2-3, reads KAGVTQTPRYLIKTRGQQVTLSCSPISGHRSVSWYQQTPGQGLQFLFEYFSETQRNKGNFPGRFSGRQFSNSRSEMNVSTLELGDSALYLCASSLGQGTADTQYFGPGTRLTVL.

This rearrangement joins TRBV21-1 to TRBJ2-1. TRBV21-1 is designated a pseudogene. The CDR3 length is 13 residues. The CDR3 sequence is CASSKKKGNEQFF. The CDR3 coding sequence is TGTGCCAGCAGCAAAAAAAAGGGAAATGAGCAGTTCTTC.

The V call is TRBV4-2, the J call TRBJ1-2; D remains unclear. CDR1 and CDR2 from the germline V gene are LGHNA and YNFKEQ. The length of the CDR3 is 17 residues. Trimming took 1 base from V and 5 from J, leaving 20 bases between them. As DNA, the CDR3 is TGTGCCAGCAGCCAAGGTCTTTCTCGGGGTTCTGGGTATGGCTACACCTTC. It yields the protein CASSQGLSRGSGYGYTF.

The chain is built from TRBV28 and TRBJ2-1; D ambiguous. Germline values: CDR1 MDHEN, CDR2 SYDVKM. The CDR3 extends over 13 amino acids. V shed 8 bases and J shed 6 bases, with 14 bases lying between them. CDR3 DNA: TGTGCCAGCGCCCCGTTGGGCCGCAATGAGCAGTTCTTC. Protein: CASAPLGRNEQFF.

The sample holds one count of this clone. The rearrangement uses TRBV28 and TRBJ1-3, with D possibly matching TRBD1 (6 bases). Germline V lookup: CDR1 MDHEN, CDR2 SYDVKM. V was trimmed by 5 bases and J by 5 bases, leaving 16 bases between them. The CDR3 loop spans 15 amino acids. The CDR3 region has the DNA TGTGCCAGCAGTCAGTACTACAGGGTGAGAAACACCATATATTTT. Encoded protein: CASSQYYRVRNTIYF.

This clone is a singleton in its sample. The CDR3 coding sequence is TGTGCCAGCAGTTTCGACAAGAACACTGAAGCTTTCTTT. Its translation: CASSFDKNTEAFF. V and J are TRBV7-8 and TRBJ1-1; D ambiguous. The CDR3 runs to 13 residues. Trimming cost V 6 bases and J 1 base, with 9 bases left between them. Germline values: CDR1 SGHVS, CDR2 FQNEAQ.

The CDR3 sequence is CASRAGYSNQPQHF. DNA for the CDR3: TGTGCCAGCAGGGCCGGTTATAGCAATCAGCCCCAGCATTTT. J is TRBJ1-5 and V is TRBV6-5, with unresolved D. V lost 6 bases and J 0 bases, leaving 9 bases between the germline ends. The germline gives CDR1 MNHEY, CDR2 SVGAGI. The CDR3 consists of 14 residues.

In this sample, this clone turned up a few times. The V call is TRBV7-9, the J call TRBJ1-2; possibly TRBD1 for D (5 bases). Germline V gene data show CDR1 as SEHNR and CDR2 as FQNEAQ (reference sequence). CDR3 length equals 13 residues. The V end was cut by 5 bases, the J end by 6 bases, with 13 bases between. The CDR3 DNA is TGTGCCAGCAGCCCGCGGGCGGGGGATGGCTACACCTTC. It encodes CASSPRAGDGYTF. Looking up the rest from reference TRBV7-9 and TRBJ1-2 gives the full variable domain: DTGVSQNPRHKITKRGQNVTFRCDPISEHNRLYWYRQTLGQGPEFLTYFQNEAQLEKSRLLSDRFSAERPKGSFSTLEIQRTEQGDSAMYLCASSPRAGDGYTFGSGTRLTVV.

The rearrangement uses TRBV6-6 and TRBJ2-1; 10 bases are a match to TRBD1. Looked up from germline, CDR1 is MNHNY and CDR2 is SVGAGI (reference sequence). V shed 0 bases, J shed 10 bases, and the junction held 6 bases outside the gene matches. The CDR3 runs to 15 residues. For the CDR3, the DNA is TGTGCCAGCAGTTACTCGGGACAGGGGTTAGGGGAGCAGTTCTTC. Translating gives CASSYSGQGLGEQFF.

Worth noting for this clone: In the same sample, other DNA sequences code for this CDR3. The chain uses TRBV2 and TRBJ2-3; TRBD1 matches 11 bases. The length of the CDR3 is 15 residues. Germline V lookup: CDR1 SNHLY, CDR2 FYNNEI. V lost 6 bases to trimming and J lost 3 bases; unmatched junction nucleotides: 5. CDR3 in amino acids: CASRDRGRGTDTQYF. CDR3 nucleotide sequence: TGTGCCAGCAGGGACAGGGGGCGCGGGACAGATACGCAGTATTTT.

The V call is TRBV28, the J call TRBJ1-5, with D hard to call. The CDR3 spans 15 residues. In germline, CDR1 is MDHEN, CDR2 SYDVKM. V was clipped by 2 bases and J by 5 bases, with 13 bases between them. This chain's CDR3 is CASSLPYTVYQPQHF. The CDR3 nucleotides read TGTGCCAGCAGTTTACCGTATACAGTATATCAGCCCCAGCATTTT.